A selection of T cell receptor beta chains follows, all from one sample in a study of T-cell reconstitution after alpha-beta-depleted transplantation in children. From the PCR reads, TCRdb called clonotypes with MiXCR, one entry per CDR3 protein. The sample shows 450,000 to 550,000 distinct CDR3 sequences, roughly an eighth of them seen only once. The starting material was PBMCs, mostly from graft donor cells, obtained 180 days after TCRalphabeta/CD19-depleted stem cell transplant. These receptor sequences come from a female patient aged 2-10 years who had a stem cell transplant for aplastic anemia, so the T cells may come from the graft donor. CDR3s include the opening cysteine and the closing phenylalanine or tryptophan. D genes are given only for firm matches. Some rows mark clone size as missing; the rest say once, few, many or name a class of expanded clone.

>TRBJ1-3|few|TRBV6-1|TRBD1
TGTGCCAGCAGTGACAGGGGGCGCGCTGGAAACACCATATATTTT
CASSDRGRAGNTIYF
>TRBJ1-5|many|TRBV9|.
TGTGCCAGCAGCCCAAGCAGTGGGAATCAGCCCCAGCATTTT
CASSPSSGNQPQHF
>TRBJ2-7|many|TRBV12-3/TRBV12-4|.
TGTGCCAGCAGAAGGGATTACGAGCAGTACTTC
CASRRDYEQYF
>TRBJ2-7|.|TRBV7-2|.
TGTGCCAGCAGCTTACAACCCTCCTTGGGCGAGCAGTACTTC
CASSLQPSLGEQYF
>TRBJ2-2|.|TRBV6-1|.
TGTGCCAGCTGTAGATCGGGGACACCTAACACCGGGGAGCTGTTTTTT
CASCRSGTPNTGELFF
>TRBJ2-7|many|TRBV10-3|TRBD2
TGTGCCATCAGGGTTAGCAAATCGGGAGGGCAGTACTTC
CAIRVSKSGGQYF
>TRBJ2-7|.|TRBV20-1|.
TGCAGTGCTAGTAAGGGTTCCTACGAGCAGTACTTC
CSASKGSYEQYF
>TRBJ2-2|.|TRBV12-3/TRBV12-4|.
TGTGCCAGCAGTTTAGACAGGGGGGGCACCGGGGAGCTGTTTTTT
CASSLDRGGTGELFF
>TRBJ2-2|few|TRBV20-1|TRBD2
TGCAGTGCTCTGCGTGCGGGAGTGGACACCGGGGAGCTGTTTTTT
CSALRAGVDTGELFF
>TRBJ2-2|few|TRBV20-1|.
TGCAGTGCTAGGCTGTGGGGAGCCGGAGGCGGGGAGCTGTTTTTT
CSARLWGAGGGELFF
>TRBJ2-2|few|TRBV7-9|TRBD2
TGTGCCAGCAGCTTAAGGCCTAGCGGGAGTCACACCGGGGAGCTGTTTTTT
CASSLRPSGSHTGELFF
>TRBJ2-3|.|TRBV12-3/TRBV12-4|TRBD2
TGTGCCAGCAGTTCGAGCGGGAAGGATCTGTTTGCAGATACGCAGTATTTT
CASSSSGKDLFADTQYF
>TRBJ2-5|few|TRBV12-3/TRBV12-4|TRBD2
TGTGCCAGCAGTTCCCCTCCCGGGGGGGAGACCCAGTACTTC
CASSSPPGGETQYF
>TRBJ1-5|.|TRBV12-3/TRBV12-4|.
TGTGCCAGCAGTTTTGCGGCAGGCCCCAATCAGCCCCAGCATTTT
CASSFAAGPNQPQHF
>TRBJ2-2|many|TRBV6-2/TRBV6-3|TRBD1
TGTGCCAGCAAGGGCAGGGGGACCGGGGAGCTGTTTTTT
CASKGRGTGELFF
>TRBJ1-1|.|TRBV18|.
TGTGCCAGCTCAAGGGCCCCGGCGCTTACTGAAGCTTTCTTT
CASSRAPALTEAFF
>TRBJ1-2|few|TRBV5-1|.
TGCGCCAGCAGCATGAGGGGGGACTATGGCTACACCTTC
CASSMRGDYGYTF
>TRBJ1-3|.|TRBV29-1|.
TGCAGCGCTGGGGGGCATGGGAACACCATATATTTT
CSAGGHGNTIYF
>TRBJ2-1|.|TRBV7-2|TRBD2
TGTGCCAGCAGCTCCGGGACTAGCGGGGTTTACAATGAGCAGTTCTTC
CASSSGTSGVYNEQFF
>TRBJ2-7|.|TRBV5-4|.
TGTGCCAGCAGCGGGTCGACAGGGACTTACGAGCAGTACTTC
CASSGSTGTYEQYF
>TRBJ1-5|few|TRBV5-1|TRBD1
TGCGCCAGCAGCCCTGTGCCAGGGGGCGATCAGCCCCAGCATTTT
CASSPVPGGDQPQHF
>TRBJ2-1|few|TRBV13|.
TGTGCCAGCAGCCAGGTTCGGCAGGGTTCAGTCTTC
CASSQVRQGSVF
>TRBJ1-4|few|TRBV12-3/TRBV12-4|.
TGTGCCAGCAGGCCGGGCCGGCTGGCGGAAAAACTGTTTTTT
CASRPGRLAEKLFF
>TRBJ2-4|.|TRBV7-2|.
TGTGCCAGCAGCTTAGATATCTTAGCCAAAAACATTCAGTACTTC
CASSLDILAKNIQYF
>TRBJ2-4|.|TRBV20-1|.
TGCAGTGCTAGTAGGGGGAGTTGGGCCAAAAACATTCAGTACTTC
CSASRGSWAKNIQYF
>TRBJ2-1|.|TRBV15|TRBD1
TGTGCCACCAGCACCACAGGGGGTTACAATGAGCAGTTCTTC
CATSTTGGYNEQFF
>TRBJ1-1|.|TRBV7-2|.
TGTGCCAGCAGCAGGCCCCTCCAGGGTCCTCGGAACACTGAAGCTTTCTTT
CASSRPLQGPRNTEAFF
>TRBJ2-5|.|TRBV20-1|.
TGCAGTGCTCCTCGTTACGGGGGGCCTCAAGAGACCCAGTACTTC
CSAPRYGGPQETQYF
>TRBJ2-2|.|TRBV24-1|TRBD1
TGTGCCACCAGTGATCGGACAGGGATGTACACCGGGGAGCTGTTTTTT
CATSDRTGMYTGELFF
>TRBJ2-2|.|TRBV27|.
TGTGCCAGCAGGAAGGGCTCGAGCACCGGGGAGCTGTTTTTT
CASRKGSSTGELFF
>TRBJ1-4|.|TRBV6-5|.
TGTGCCAGCAGTTACCGCCCTTCGGACTCCGGGACGAGAAAACTGTTTTTT
CASSYRPSDSGTRKLFF
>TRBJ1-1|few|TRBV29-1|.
TGCAGCGCCGCCGGACGGTTGAACACTGAAGCTTTCTTT
CSAAGRLNTEAFF